This TCR beta chain was recorded in a study of blood T cells in healthy people across ages. Findings of the study overall: With unsorted PBMCs, a conclusive comparison of naive versus antigen-experienced cells was not possible. Naive CD4+ cells and diversity were both higher in long-lived donors than in aged donors. Estimates based on one million T cells were treated as lower bounds.

V gave up 6 bases and J gave up 4 bases; unmatched junction bases: 7. Germline CDR1 reads MNHEY; CDR2 reads SVGAGI. This CDR3 is 14 amino acids long. A few counts support this clonotype. Its antigen remains unidentified. Combining a sample-barcoded 5' primer with a J-beta primer mix, a second PCR ran for 7 to 11 cycles. From each sample, at least 2.5 million paired-end reads containing CDR3 were obtained. TCRdb independently ran MiXCR on the 5' RACE reads; one entry per CDR3 protein. The sample consists of approximately 800,000 distinct CDR3 sequences, around half of them appearing once. The sequence came from an elderly man in good health. The material sequenced was blood. The chain couples TRBV6-5 to TRBJ2-5; 8 bases match TRBD1. The CDR3 sequence: CASREAGGLETQYF. The DNA of the CDR3 is TGTGCCAGCAGGGAGGCAGGGGGCTTAGAGACCCAGTACTTC.